Below are 24 T cell receptor beta chains sequenced from a single sample in a study of shared clonotypes between healthy human individuals. Sequenced by immunoSEQ multiplex PCR; TCRdb stores in-frame clones only, minus some. Altogether under 2.5 million clones are present, just under 95% being singletons, with the ten largest covering approximately 0.4%. Sequencing used naive CD4+ T cells from PBMCs. Subset noted: CD45RA+ positively selected. All receptors derive from a man between 18 and 29 years old in good health. Some clones in this sample may be carry-over from other donors' samples.

The chain employs TRBV4-3 and TRBJ2-3; TRBD2 is a possible D gene (5 bases). Trimming pared 0 bases from V and 3 bases from J, leaving 16 bases between. CDR3 length: 17 residues. The germline V gene encodes CDR1 LGHNA and CDR2 YSLEER. CDR3 amino acids: CASSQDFPGVSTDTQYF. CDR3 nucleotides: TGCGCCAGCAGCCAAGATTTCCCCGGGGTTAGTACAGATACGCAGTATTTT.

Points on this clone: This sample includes further DNA sequences coding for the same CDR3. The chain is built from TRBV20-1 and TRBJ2-3, with D unresolved. V gave up 6 bases and J gave up 6 bases, with 4 bases separating them. Per the germline V gene, CDR1 is DFQATT and CDR2 is SNEGSKA (reference sequence). This CDR3 region has 9 residues. The CDR3 protein is CSAGDTQYF. The CDR3 DNA reads TGCAGTGCCGGCGATACGCAGTATTTT.

About this clone: The same CDR3 is also encoded by other DNA sequences in this sample. The chain links TRBV28 to TRBJ1-4; D is ambiguous. This CDR3 has 14 amino acids. Per germline, CDR1 MDHEN and CDR2 SYDVKM. The V end lost 2 bases, the J end lost 0 bases, and 4 bases lay between the germline ends. The CDR3, as DNA: TGTGCCAGCAGTTTACTCGCAACTAATGAAAAACTGTTTTTT. This codes for CASSLLATNEKLFF.

The V and J genes are TRBV7-3 and TRBJ1-1; no definite D call. From germline, CDR1 is SGHTA and CDR2 FQGTGA. V lost 5 bases, J lost 2 bases, and 12 bases lay in between. The CDR3 runs to 14 residues. CDR3 protein: CASSVGPTNTEAFF. The DNA for the CDR3 is TGTGCCAGCAGCGTTGGGCCTACAAACACTGAAGCTTTCTTT.

This clone came up a few times. The chain recombines TRBV7-9 with TRBJ1-4; TRBD1 aligns across 8 bases. Trimming took 2 bases from V and 6 from J; bases not matched to a gene: 2. CDR3 length: 14 residues. The germline CDR1 and CDR2 sequences are SEHNR and FQNEAQ (reference sequence). The CDR3 DNA reads TGTGCCAGCAGCTTACGACAGGGGCATGAAAAACTGTTTTTT. Protein: CASSLRQGHEKLFF. The complete variable domain, with remaining parts taken from reference TRBV7-9 and TRBJ1-4, reads DTGVSQNPRHKITKRGQNVTFRCDPISEHNRLYWYRQTLGQGPEFLTYFQNEAQLEKSRLLSDRFSAERPKGSFSTLEIQRTEQGDSAMYLCASSLRQGHEKLFFGSGTQLSVL.

This clone has a single count. This chain uses TRBV7-9 with TRBJ1-4; TRBD1 aligns across 7 bases. In germline, CDR1 is SEHNR, CDR2 FQNEAQ (reference sequence). Unmatched junction bases numbered 8, after V lost 5 bases and J lost 8 bases. The CDR3 sequence is 14 residues long. In DNA, the CDR3 is TGTGCCAGCAGCCTGAGACAGGGCGGCGAAAAACTGTTTTTT. Its translation is CASSLRQGGEKLFF.

The V and J genes are TRBV21-1 and TRBJ2-5; the table gives TRBD1 as D, unverified against the DNA. TRBV21-1 is a documented pseudogene. There are 15 residues in the CDR3. The CDR3: CASRWDRGYQETQYF. CDR3 sequence (DNA): TGTGCCAGCAGGTGGGACAGGGGCTACCAAGAGACCCAGTACTTC.

The chain uses TRBV5-1 and TRBJ1-2; D is ambiguous. V lost 0 bases and J 8 bases, leaving 11 bases between the germline ends. The length of the CDR3 is 13 residues. Germline CDR1 is SGHRS and CDR2 is YFSETQ. This chain's CDR3 is CASSLAQVEGYTF. The CDR3 DNA is TGCGCCAGCAGCTTGGCCCAGGTGGAGGGCTACACCTTC.

Only a few counts were recorded for this clone. The chain links TRBV5-4 to TRBJ1-1; D possibly corresponds to TRBD1 (6 bases). Trimming took 6 bases from V and 2 from J, leaving 17 bases between them. This CDR3 region has 15 residues. Per germline, CDR1 SGHNT and CDR2 YYREEE (reference sequence). The CDR3 nucleotides are TGTGCCAGCACCCCGCCCCCAGGGGAAAACACTGAAGCTTTCTTT. Protein product: CASTPPPGENTEAFF.

The V gene is TRBV7-8, the J gene TRBJ1-2, with D possibly matching TRBD1 (5 bases). V lost 5 bases and J 6 bases, leaving 22 bases between the germline ends. This CDR3 region has 16 residues. CDR1 SGHVS and CDR2 FQNEAQ come from the germline V gene. CDR3 residues: CASSMRWDVRTHGYTF. The CDR3, as DNA: TGTGCCAGCAGCATGCGTTGGGACGTACGAACCCATGGCTACACCTTC. The entire variable domain, with the rest obtained from reference TRBV7-8 and TRBJ1-2, is as follows: GAGVSQSPRYKVAKRGQDVALRCDPISGHVSLFWYQQALGQGPEFLTYFQNEAQLDKSGLPSDRFFAERPEGSVSTLKIQRTQQEDSAVYLCASSMRWDVRTHGYTFGSGTRLTVV.

J is TRBJ2-5 and V is TRBV4-3, with 11 bases fitting TRBD1. Germline values: CDR1 LGHNA, CDR2 YSLEER. CDR3 length: 16 amino acids. V lost 3 bases to trimming and J lost 5 bases; unmatched junction nucleotides: 8. In DNA, the CDR3 is TGCGCCAGCAGCCAGGCCGGACAGGGGGCGGGCGAGACCCAGTACTTC. It specifies CASSQAGQGAGETQYF.

This chain uses TRBV4-2 with TRBJ2-5; 11 bases match TRBD2. Trimming cost V 5 bases and J 0 bases; bases outside gene matches: 11. This CDR3 is 18 amino acids long. CDR1 and CDR2 (germline): LGHNA, YNFKEQ. The CDR3 loop reads CASSSHILAGAYQETQYF. CDR3 coding DNA: TGTGCCAGCAGCTCCCACATACTAGCGGGAGCCTACCAAGAGACCCAGTACTTC.

The rearrangement links TRBV30 to TRBJ2-7; weak D call: TRBD2 (6 bases). Trimming took 1 base from V and 4 from J, leaving 20 bases between them. Germline assignment: CDR1 GTSNPN and CDR2 SVGIG (reference sequence). CDR3 length: 16 residues. CDR3 protein: CAWSDLDKGRRYEQYF. The CDR3 DNA follows: TGTGCCTGGAGTGACCTCGACAAGGGGAGGAGATACGAGCAGTACTTC.

The CDR3: CASSSPPETQYF. The CDR3 DNA sequence: TGTGCCAGCAGTAGCCCCCCCGAGACCCAGTACTTC. The chain combines TRBV28 with TRBJ2-5; D call uncertain. V lost 5 bases, J lost 5 bases, and 9 bases lay in between. The CDR3 runs 12 residues. Germline CDR1 is MDHEN and CDR2 is SYDVKM.

This rearrangement joins TRBV28 to TRBJ2-3, with D possibly TRBD2 on 6 matching bases. The germline V and J ends were trimmed by 6 bases and 5 bases, with 9 bases remaining between them. Germline V lookup: CDR1 MDHEN, CDR2 SYDVKM. The CDR3 length is 12 residues. The CDR3 loop is CASRDGRDTQYF. The CDR3 DNA reads as TGTGCCAGCAGGGACGGGAGAGATACGCAGTATTTT.

This sequence joins TRBV19 and TRBJ1-1; the D is unclear. Trimming shortened V by 7 bases and J by 1 base, and 13 bases separated the two germline ends. The CDR3 spans 14 residues. Germline V gene data show CDR1 as LNHDA and CDR2 as SQIVND (reference sequence). The CDR3 region has the DNA TGTGCCAGTACCCAAAGGGCACCGAACACTGAAGCTTTCTTT. It encodes CASTQRAPNTEAFF.

J is TRBJ2-7 and V is TRBV10-3; possibly TRBD1 for D (6 bases). CDR1 is ENHRY and CDR2 is SYGVKD in the germline V gene. The CDR3 contains 13 residues. The V gene lost 6 bases and the J gene lost 3 bases, with 12 bases spanning the gap. The CDR3 bases are TGTGCCATCAGCGACAGGACCGACTACGAGCAGTACTTC. It yields the protein CAISDRTDYEQYF.

The chain uses TRBV28 and TRBJ2-5, with D perhaps given as TRBD1 or TRBD2 (5 bases each). Per the germline V gene, CDR1 is MDHEN and CDR2 is SYDVKM. The V end was cut by 2 bases, the J end by 0 bases, with 19 bases between. CDR3 length: 18 amino acids. CDR3 sequence: CASSLEMPGPPDQETQYF. DNA of the CDR3: TGTGCCAGCAGTTTAGAAATGCCGGGACCCCCCGACCAAGAGACCCAGTACTTC.

The genes are TRBV7-3 and TRBJ2-1; the match to TRBD1 covers 7 bases. The germline V gene has CDR1 SGHTA and CDR2 FQGTGA. The CDR3 extends over 15 amino acids. The ends lost 5 bases at V and 4 bases at J; junction bases unmatched: 8. This CDR3 reads CASSLLPGQYNEQFF. The DNA of the CDR3 is TGTGCCAGCAGCCTACTCCCGGGACAGTACAATGAGCAGTTCTTC.

The chain uses TRBV7-3 and TRBJ2-1; maybe TRBD2 (6 bases). Germline CDR1 is SGHTA and CDR2 is FQGTGA. The length of the CDR3 is 13 residues. Trimming left V 2 bases short and J 9 bases short, with 11 bases between. The CDR3 protein is CASSLSGDGEQFF. CDR3 bases: TGTGCCAGCAGCTTATCGGGAGACGGTGAGCAGTTCTTC. Using reference TRBV7-3 and TRBJ2-1 for the parts outside the CDR3, the full variable domain is GAGVSQTPSNKVTEKGKYVELRCDPISGHTALYWYRQSLGQGPEFLIYFQGTGAADDSGLPNDRFFAVRPEGSVSTLKIQRTERGDSAVYLCASSLSGDGEQFFGPGTRLTVL.

This sequence joins TRBV5-8 and TRBJ2-7, with no clear D. Germline V gives CDR1 SGHTS, CDR2 YDEGEE. The V gene lost 2 bases and the J gene lost 11 bases, with 20 bases spanning the gap. The CDR3 consists of 14 residues. CDR3 sequence: CASSLDPRTPSKYF. The DNA of the CDR3 is TGTGCCAGCAGCTTAGATCCCCGAACTCCGAGCAAGTACTTC.

The chain employs TRBV7-3 and TRBJ2-5; D is undetermined. There are 13 residues in the CDR3. CDR1 and CDR2 (germline): SGHTA, FQGTGA. V lost 2 bases and J lost 4, with 8 bases in between. The DNA of the CDR3 is TGTGCCAGCAGCTTAGACGTCGGAGAGACCCAGTACTTC. Protein sequence: CASSLDVGETQYF.

V usage is TRBV29-1 and J usage is TRBJ2-3, with 9 bases identical to TRBD1. There are 15 residues in the CDR3. With 6 bases clipped from V and 4 bases from J, the junction kept 11 bases outside the gene matches. Germline CDR1 reads SQVTM; CDR2 reads ANQGSEA. The chain's CDR3 is CSVLERDRVADTQYF. DNA of the CDR3: TGCAGCGTCCTGGAGAGGGACAGGGTCGCAGATACGCAGTATTTT.

The chain recombines TRBV5-1 with TRBJ2-7; tentatively, D is TRBD1 (6 bases). The CDR3 length is 14 residues. Between the trimmed V and J ends, which lost 6 bases and 6 bases, there was a span of 19 bases. The V gene's germline CDR1 is SGHRS and CDR2 YFSETQ. CDR3 loop: CASKLRSGAGEQYF. For the CDR3, the DNA is TGCGCCAGCAAGCTTAGGTCAGGGGCAGGCGAGCAGTACTTC.